Below, 6 T cell receptor beta chains from the same sample are listed, as sequenced in a study of metastatic and nonmetastatic thyroid tumors. With MiXCR, TCRdb reprocessed the PCR reads. This sample has over 20,000 clones; 20% to 30% occur once, and the top ten carry 12%. The entire patient cohort was treatment-naive prior to thyroid surgery. The sequencing sample was made of tumor tissue. The receptors derive from a male donor with papillary thyroid cancer or a benign thyroid nodule (not recorded which). Some clones in this sample may be carry-over from other donors' samples.

Turning to this clone: A much larger clonotype is one base distant, so this may be a read error. Other DNA sequences in this sample translate to the same CDR3. The chain is built from TRBV4-1 and TRBJ2-1, with 7 bases fitting TRBD2. Trimming removed 3 bases from V and 13 bases from J; junction bases left unmatched: 18. This CDR3 region has 16 residues. Germline V gives CDR1 MGHRA, CDR2 YSYEKL. The CDR3 DNA reads TGCGCCAGCAGCCAGTTGGGGGGGGTTGACGGGACGGTACAGTTCTTC. Its translation is CASSQLGGVDGTVQFF.

J is TRBJ2-2 and V is TRBV2; D is undetermined. Per the germline V gene, CDR1 is SNHLY and CDR2 is FYNNEI. The V gene lost 7 bases and the J gene lost 9 bases, with 18 bases spanning the gap. The CDR3 length is 14 residues. CDR3 in DNA: TGTGCCAGCATAGTACGGGTACGTACCTGGGAGCTGTTTTTT. It specifies CASIVRVRTWELFF.

The rearrangement links TRBV20-1 to TRBJ2-7; 12 nucleotides match TRBD2. There are 14 residues in the CDR3. With 5 bases clipped from V and 2 bases from J, the junction kept 4 bases outside the gene matches. The germline CDR1 and CDR2 sequences are DFQATT and SNEGSKA (reference sequence). CDR3 coding DNA: TGCAGTGCTTCTAGCGGGAGGGCCCCCTACGAGCAGTACTTC. Translated: CSASSGRAPYEQYF.

Many counts were recorded for this clone. V and J are TRBV28 and TRBJ1-3; D not certain. Germline V CDR1 and CDR2: MDHEN, SYDVKM. This CDR3 has 13 residues. Trimming removed 3 bases from V and 8 bases from J, with 11 bases in between. CDR3 sequence (DNA): TGTGCCAGCAGTTTGCTTGTCAGAGACACCATATATTTT. It translates to CASSLLVRDTIYF.

This clone has ten or more counts. J is TRBJ2-7 and V is TRBV9; 11 nucleotides line up with TRBD2. The V gene end was trimmed by 0 bases and the J gene end by 6 bases; junction bases not matched to a gene: 8. The germline V gene encodes CDR1 SGDLS and CDR2 YYNGEE. The CDR3 runs 16 residues. The CDR3 loop is CASSVAPTSGSSEQYF. The CDR3 DNA follows: TGTGCCAGCAGCGTAGCCCCCACTAGCGGGAGCTCCGAGCAGTACTTC.

Judged by abundance, this clone is medium-sized. This chain uses TRBV6-5 with TRBJ2-7; TRBD1 or TRBD2 may be the D gene (5 bases each). The V gene's germline CDR1 is MNHEY and CDR2 SVGAGI. The CDR3 is 15 residues long. Trimming took off 0 bases at V and 3 bases at J, with 12 bases between the two ends. The CDR3 reads CASSYSGTAVYEQYF. The CDR3 region has the DNA TGTGCCAGCAGTTACTCTGGGACGGCCGTCTACGAGCAGTACTTC.